These T cell receptor beta chains were read from a single sample in a study of cytomegalovirus exposure and HLA in healthy donors. Assay used: immunoSEQ multiplex PCR; TCRdb lists only in-frame clones, some missing. The sample yields 150,000 to 200,000 clones, over 75% seen once. Sequencing input: PBMCs. The source of these receptors is a girl less than two years old in good health and CMV-seronegative. Both conserved end residues are part of each CDR3. D genes are given only for firm matches. Clone size is not always given. Where it is, it says once, few, many or a class for expanded clones.

j_call,v_call,clone_size,d_call,cdr3_nt,cdr3_aa
TRBJ2-1,TRBV20-1,NA,NA,TGCAGTGCTAGCCCTAAGCAGTTCTTC,CSASPKQFF
TRBJ1-1,TRBV18,NA,NA,TGTGCCAGCTCCAGCCGGACAGAAGCTTTCTTT,CASSSRTEAFF
TRBJ2-7,TRBV7-6,NA,TRBD2,TGTGCCAGCAGCTCGAAGACTAGCGGGGACTACGAGCAGTACTTC,CASSSKTSGDYEQYF
TRBJ2-5,TRBV7-7,NA,TRBD2,TGTGCTAGCAGCCCCACAGCGGGGGGGCCCGGGGAGACCCAGTACTTC,CASSPTAGGPGETQYF
TRBJ2-7,TRBV7-9,NA,TRBD2,TGTGCCAGCAGCGCGCAGACTAGCGGGAGTCCCTACGAGCAGTACTTC,CASSAQTSGSPYEQYF
TRBJ1-3,TRBV6-5,NA,NA,TGTGCCAGCAGTTACGTTCCAGGCACTGGAAACACCATATATTTT,CASSYVPGTGNTIYF
TRBJ2-5,TRBV4-2,NA,TRBD2,TGTGCCAGCAGCCAAGATCTCCCAGCGGGAGTTGAGGAGACCCAGTACTTC,CASSQDLPAGVEETQYF
TRBJ2-7,TRBV7-8,NA,NA,TGTGCCAGCAGCTTCCGTTGGGGCAGGGAAACCGAGCAGTACTTC,CASSFRWGRETEQYF
TRBJ1-5,TRBV19,NA,TRBD1,TGTGCCAGTAGTCGGTCAGGGGGTCAGCCCCAGCATTTT,CASSRSGGQPQHF
TRBJ2-1,TRBV2,few,TRBD1,TGTGCCAGTGACAGGGCTAATGAGCAGTTCTTC,CASDRANEQFF
TRBJ2-3,TRBV4-1,NA,NA,TGCGCCAGCAGCCAGCCGGGACTCAGCACAGATACGCAGTATTTT,CASSQPGLSTDTQYF
TRBJ2-1,TRBV5-1,NA,TRBD2,TGCGCCAGCAGCCCGGACGGGACTAGCGGGAAGCAGTTCTTC,CASSPDGTSGKQFF
TRBJ2-7,TRBV7-9,NA,TRBD1,TGTGCCAGCAGCCCCGGACAGGACCTCTACGAGCAGTACTTC,CASSPGQDLYEQYF
TRBJ2-7,TRBV19,once,TRBD1,TGTGCCAGTAGTATAGATCCGAATGGACAGGGTACTATATACGAGCAGTACTTC,CASSIDPNGQGTIYEQYF
TRBJ2-7,TRBV27,few,TRBD1,TGTGCCAGCAGTTTAGCCAGGGGGATTGACGAGCAGTACTTC,CASSLARGIDEQYF
TRBJ1-2,TRBV19,NA,TRBD1,TGTGCCAGTAGCGGAACAGGGGGCAGTGGTGGCTACACCTTC,CASSGTGGSGGYTF
TRBJ2-3,TRBV19,NA,TRBD2,TGTGCCAGTAGTATAGGACTAGCGGGAGCAGATACGCAGTATTTT,CASSIGLAGADTQYF
TRBJ2-2,TRBV29-1,NA,TRBD1,TGCAGCGCTGATGGACAGGGTAACACCGGGGAGCTGTTTTTT,CSADGQGNTGELFF
TRBJ2-1,TRBV11-2,NA,NA,TGTGCCAGCAGCTTAGGTCGGAGGGTCCTCTACAATGAGCAGTTCTTC,CASSLGRRVLYNEQFF
TRBJ2-3,TRBV18,NA,TRBD1,TGTGCCAGCTCACCTTCAACAGGGGTGGATACGCAGTATTTT,CASSPSTGVDTQYF
TRBJ1-2,TRBV7-2,NA,NA,TGTGCCAGCAGCGAGGACAGTTACTATGGCTACACCTTC,CASSEDSYYGYTF
TRBJ1-2,TRBV19,NA,TRBD1,TGTGCCAGTAGCCGGGACAGCTTCTATGGCTACACCTTC,CASSRDSFYGYTF
TRBJ2-2,TRBV9,NA,NA,TGTGCCAGCAGCGTAGTAGGAGGGCCCGGGGAGCTGTTTTTT,CASSVVGGPGELFF
TRBJ2-3,TRBV5-8,NA,NA,TGTGCCAGCAGCTGGGCTTCAGTAGCGCAGTATTTT,CASSWASVAQYF
TRBJ2-5,TRBV10-3,NA,TRBD2,TGTGCCATCAGTTGGCTAGCGGGTAACCAAGAGACCCAGTACTTC,CAISWLAGNQETQYF
TRBJ2-3,TRBV5-6,NA,NA,TGTGCCAGCAACCACCCGTCGGCGGCGGGATTCGCAGATACGCAGTATTTT,CASNHPSAAGFADTQYF
TRBJ2-1,TRBV4-2,once,NA,TGTGCCAGCAGCCAAGCAGCGGAGGCCTACAATGAGCAGTTCTTC,CASSQAAEAYNEQFF
TRBJ2-1,TRBV30,NA,NA,TGTGCCGTCTTAGCGGAGTCTTACAATGAGCAGTTCTTC,CAVLAESYNEQFF
TRBJ2-7,TRBV9,NA,TRBD1,TGTGCCAGCAGCGTAGACCTCGGACAGGCCTACGAGCAGTACTTC,CASSVDLGQAYEQYF
TRBJ2-1,TRBV9,NA,TRBD2,TGTGCCAGCAGCGCAGAGCTCAAAGCGGGACTCTACAATGAGCAGTTCTTC,CASSAELKAGLYNEQFF
TRBJ2-5,TRBV4-2,once,TRBD2,TGTGCCAGCAGCCAAGACCCGACTAGCTGGGAGACCCAGTACTTC,CASSQDPTSWETQYF
TRBJ1-2,TRBV5-1,NA,NA,TGCGCCAGCAGCAACCCCCCGGAGGACTATGGCTACACCTTC,CASSNPPEDYGYTF
TRBJ2-1,TRBV7-3,NA,NA,TGTGCCAGCAGCTCCTTGGGTGGGAGCTCCTACAATGAGCAGTTCTTC,CASSSLGGSSYNEQFF
TRBJ2-5,TRBV4-3,once,NA,TGCGCCAGCAGCCAAGATTGGACTGCTAGCGTGGAGACCCAGTACTTC,CASSQDWTASVETQYF
TRBJ2-7,TRBV15,NA,NA,TGTGCCACCAGCAGGATGGGACAGACGACTAGTCTCCTCGAGCAGTACTTC,CATSRMGQTTSLLEQYF
TRBJ2-1,TRBV30,NA,TRBD2,TGTGCCCTTAGCGGGACCGAGCAGTTCTTC,CALSGTEQFF
TRBJ1-1,TRBV9,NA,NA,TGTGCCAGCAGCGCCCAGGTAGGGGGGAACACTGAAGCTTTCTTT,CASSAQVGGNTEAFF
TRBJ2-7,TRBV7-3,NA,NA,TGTGCCAGCAGCTTATTCGTCAGGAACGAGCAGTACTTC,CASSLFVRNEQYF
TRBJ2-7,TRBV21-1,NA,NA,TGTGCCAGCAGCAAAGTACACTTAGGGGGCGGGTACGAGCAGTACTTC,CASSKVHLGGGYEQYF
TRBJ1-6,TRBV5-1,NA,NA,TGCGCCAGCAGCCAAATGGACAGAATAAATTCACCCCTCCACTTT,CASSQMDRINSPLHF
TRBJ2-3,TRBV7-8,NA,TRBD2,TGTGCCAGCAGCTTAGGACTAGCGGGAGGGCCAGAAGATACGCAGTATTTT,CASSLGLAGGPEDTQYF
TRBJ1-2,TRBV28,NA,NA,TGTGCCAGCAGACCTGGGACACTCTATGGCTACACCTTC,CASRPGTLYGYTF
TRBJ1-5,TRBV19,NA,NA,TGTGCCAGTAGTTTACTACAGGGATCAAATAGCAATCAGCCCCAGCATTTT,CASSLLQGSNSNQPQHF
TRBJ2-7,TRBV5-1,few,NA,TGCGCCAGCAGCTTGGTCTCCTCGTCCTACGAGCAGTACTTC,CASSLVSSSYEQYF